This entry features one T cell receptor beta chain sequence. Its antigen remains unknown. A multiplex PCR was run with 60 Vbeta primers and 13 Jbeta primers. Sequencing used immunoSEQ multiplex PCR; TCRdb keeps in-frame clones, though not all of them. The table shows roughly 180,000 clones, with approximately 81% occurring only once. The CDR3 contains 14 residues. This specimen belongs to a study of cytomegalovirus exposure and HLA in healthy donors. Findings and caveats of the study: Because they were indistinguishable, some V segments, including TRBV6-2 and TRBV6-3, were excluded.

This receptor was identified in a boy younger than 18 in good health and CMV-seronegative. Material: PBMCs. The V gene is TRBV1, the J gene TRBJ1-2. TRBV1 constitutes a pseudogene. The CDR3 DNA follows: TGCACCAGCAGCCCACCTCGGGGGGTAGGGGGCTACACCTTC. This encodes CTSSPPRGVGGYTF.